A selection of T cell receptor beta chains follows, all from one sample in a study of Graves' ophthalmopathy and Graves' hyperthyroidism. TCRdb ran MiXCR on the multiplex PCR reads and lists one entry per CDR3 protein. Of around 1.1 million distinct CDR3 sequences in the sample, about 38% were seen once. The sequencing sample was made of peripheral blood or thyroid tissue (not recorded which). The receptors shown here come from an adult man with Graves' hyperthyroidism. Both conserved end residues are part of each CDR3. A D gene is named only where the DNA matches it firmly. Part of the rows lack a size; the others show once, few, many or a class for expanded clones.

many	TRBD2	14	TRBV7-2	TRBJ2-7	TGTGCCAGCAGCCCCCTAGCGGAGGTGGGCGAGCAGTACTTC	CASSPLAEVGEQYF
-	-	12	TRBV10-3	TRBJ1-5	TGTGCCATCAGTGACAAGGGGGAGACCCAGCATTTT	CAISDKGETQHF
many	-	12	TRBV29-1	TRBJ1-1	TGCAGCGTTGGGACGGCCGCCCCTGAAGCTTTCTTT	CSVGTAAPEAFF
-	-	18	TRBV11-2	TRBJ2-5	TGTGCCAGCAGCTTGAATTCACAGGAATTACCCAGTCAAGAGACCCAGTACTTC	CASSLNSQELPSQETQYF
many	-	16	TRBV10-2	TRBJ1-1	TGCGCCAGCAGTGAACTAGAGCTGAAGACTAACACTGAAGCTTTCTTT	CASSELELKTNTEAFF
-	-	14	TRBV10-2	TRBJ1-2	TGTGCCAGCAGTGAAGGGGGGCAGCCCTATGGCTACACCTTC	CASSEGGQPYGYTF
many	-	11	TRBV20-1	TRBJ2-7	TGCAGTGCTAGAGCCGTGAGTGAGCAGTACTTC	CSARAVSEQYF
many	-	18	TRBV5-4	TRBJ2-6	TGTGCCAGCAGCACGCCGGGAGACAGGGTGTTTGTGACCAACGTCCTGACTTTC	CASSTPGDRVFVTNVLTF
-	-	13	TRBV7-6	TRBJ2-7	TGTGCCAGCAGCTTACGGACTGTTTGGGAGCAGTACTTC	CASSLRTVWEQYF
many	TRBD1	16	TRBV7-9	TRBJ2-7	TGTGCCAGCAGCACAGGAGACAGGGGTCATCTCCACGAGCAGTACTTC	CASSTGDRGHLHEQYF
many	TRBD2	13	TRBV2	TRBJ2-7	TGTGCCACCACGGGACTACTAAACGGAGAGCAGTACTTC	CATTGLLNGEQYF
-	TRBD1	16	TRBV11-1	TRBJ2-5	TGTGCCAGCAGCTTCAACAACAGGGGCCTGAAGGAGACCCAGTACTTC	CASSFNNRGLKETQYF
-	-	14	TRBV2	TRBJ2-2	TGTGCCAGCAGCAAACCTACAGCGTCCGGGGAGCTGTTTTTT	CASSKPTASGELFF
many	-	15	TRBV7-8	TRBJ1-4	TGTGCCAGCAGCTTAGTCCCGTCAGCTAATGAAAAACTGTTTTTT	CASSLVPSANEKLFF
many	-	13	TRBV29-1	TRBJ1-5	TGCAGCGTGGGGGACCCCTCGGGTCAGCCCCAGCATTTT	CSVGDPSGQPQHF
many	-	13	TRBV7-2	TRBJ1-2	TGTGCCAGCAGCCTCGCTAGGGGAAATGTCTACACCTTC	CASSLARGNVYTF
many	TRBD1	15	TRBV19	TRBJ2-2	TGTGCCAGTAGTAGGGGACAGTCGAACACCGGGGAGCTGTTTTTT	CASSRGQSNTGELFF
-	TRBD2	14	TRBV12-3/TRBV12-4	TRBJ2-7	TGTGCCAGCGAGTTGGGGACTAGCGGGAACGAGCAGTACTTC	CASELGTSGNEQYF
many	-	12	TRBV20-1	TRBJ2-7	TGCAGTGCTGAAAGGGGGTCTAGGGAGCAGTACTTC	CSAERGSREQYF
few	-	12	TRBV6-2/TRBV6-3	TRBJ1-1	TGTGCCAGCAGACCAGGGAAGACTGAAGCTTTCTTT	CASRPGKTEAFF
few	-	15	TRBV7-8	TRBJ1-5	TGTGCCAGCAGCTCAATGAGCCGGGGCAATCAGCCCCAGCATTTT	CASSSMSRGNQPQHF
-	TRBD1	16	TRBV20-1	TRBJ2-6	TGCAGTGCTAGAGTACAGGGGGGCTCTGGGGCCAACGTCCTGACTTTC	CSARVQGGSGANVLTF
-	TRBD1	17	TRBV9	TRBJ1-2	TGTGCCAGCAGCGTAGAGACAGGGGGAGGGGGGTACGATGGCTACACCTTC	CASSVETGGGGYDGYTF
-	-	15	TRBV5-6	TRBJ2-6	TGTGCCAGCACCAGGATAGGTACCGGGGCCAACGTCCTGACTTTC	CASTRIGTGANVLTF
-	TRBD1	15	TRBV5-1	TRBJ2-5	TGTGCCAGCAGCGTCCCTGGACAGGGGCCGGAGACCCAGTACTTC	CASSVPGQGPETQYF
once	-	15	TRBV7-9	TRBJ2-7	TGTGCCAGCAGCCCTTCGGCAGGGACCTCCTACGAGCAGTACTTC	CASSPSAGTSYEQYF
many	-	15	TRBV2	TRBJ2-7	TGTGCCAGCACTCGAGTACCGGGATCCATGTACGAGCAGTACTTC	CASTRVPGSMYEQYF
many	TRBD1	14	TRBV19	TRBJ1-2	TGTGCCAGTAGTATAGGACAGGGCGACTATGGCTACACCTTC	CASSIGQGDYGYTF
few	-	14	TRBV20-1	TRBJ2-2	TGCAGTGCTAACCGTGGACCGAACACCGGGGAGCTGTTTTTT	CSANRGPNTGELFF
-	TRBD1	13	TRBV30	TRBJ1-1	TGTGCCTGGAGTGCCCTCGGGACAGGAGAAGCTTTCTTT	CAWSALGTGEAFF
-	TRBD1	14	TRBV6-2/TRBV6-3	TRBJ1-6	TGTGCCAGCAGTTACGGACAGGAAAATTCACCCCTCCACTTT	CASSYGQENSPLHF
many	-	14	TRBV12-3/TRBV12-4	TRBJ1-4	TGTGCCAGCAGTTTGTCCCTCAACACGGGAAAACTGTTTTTT	CASSLSLNTGKLFF
-	TRBD1	17	TRBV7-8	TRBJ1-2	TGTGCCAGCAGCTCGATTAAGGAACGGGACAGGAACTATGGCTACACCTTC	CASSSIKERDRNYGYTF
-	-	15	TRBV25-1	TRBJ2-3	TGTGCCAGCAGTGATAGCGCGGGGGCCGCAGATACGCAGTATTTT	CASSDSAGAADTQYF
many	-	15	TRBV7-2	TRBJ2-5	TGTGCCAGCAGCTTCGTTGGCAGTTACCAAGAGACCCAGTACTTC	CASSFVGSYQETQYF
few	TRBD1	14	TRBV25-1	TRBJ2-2	TGTGCCAGCAGTGAGACAGGGGCCGCCGGGGAGCTGTTTTTT	CASSETGAAGELFF
many	-	16	TRBV5-1	TRBJ2-2	TGCGCCAGCAGCTTGAAGGCAGGAATGGGCACCGGGGAGCTGTTTTTT	CASSLKAGMGTGELFF
many	TRBD1	14	TRBV4-3	TRBJ1-5	TGCGCCAGCAGCCAAGACGCCAGGGGGCTGAGGCAGCATTTT	CASSQDARGLRQHF
-	-	13	TRBV20-1	TRBJ2-7	TGCAGTGCTAGAGAAACAGCCACCTACGAGCAGTACTTC	CSARETATYEQYF
many	-	13	TRBV7-6	TRBJ1-2	TGTGCCAGCAGCCAAGGACAGAGTAATGGCTACACCTTC	CASSQGQSNGYTF
many	-	16	TRBV20-1	TRBJ1-6	TGCAGTGCCGAAATTGTCTCTTTCGGCTATAATTCACCCCTCCACTTT	CSAEIVSFGYNSPLHF
-	-	15	TRBV5-1	TRBJ2-2	TGCGCCAGCAGCTTAAGTACAGGCGTCACCGGGGAGCTGTTTTTT	CASSLSTGVTGELFF
-	-	12	TRBV20-1	TRBJ2-3	TGCAGTGCTAGCCTGAAAACAGATACGCAGTATTTT	CSASLKTDTQYF
many	TRBD2	14	TRBV20-1	TRBJ2-7	TGCAGTGCTGCTAGCGGAGGGAGCTCCTACGAGCAGTACTTC	CSAASGGSSYEQYF